The sequence of this T cell receptor (beta chain) was determined in a study of vaccination and CD4 T cells after COVID-19. Time point meaning: late sampling 161 to 241 days after vaccination in three convalescent patients. Noted treatment: approximately nine-day PBMC culture with coronavirus spike peptide pools or control peptides (ViraFEST assay). On this clonotype: What it binds is not known.

Sequencing of DNA taken from cultured CD4+ T cells relied on the Oncomine TCR Beta short-read assay. TCRdb reprocessed the PCR reads via MiXCR and lists one record per CDR3 protein. The top ten clones hold 25% to 30% of a sample with fewer than 25,000 distinct CDR3 sequences, roughly two fifths of them seen once. The CDR3 covers 13 residues. Trimming pared 7 bases from V and 4 bases from J, leaving 14 bases between. The J gene is TRBJ2-7, the V gene TRBV12-3 or TRBV12-4; D may match TRBD1 or TRBD2 (6 bases each). The specimen was CD4+ T cells from blood, cultured in vitro, collected about 7 months after SARS-CoV-2 vaccination. The TCR sequence derives from a human donor who had recovered from COVID-19. In DNA form, the CDR3 reads TGTGCCAGCACTCCCGGGGGCCGGTACGAGCAGTACTTC. Encoded protein: CASTPGGRYEQYF.